This T cell receptor beta chain was sequenced during a study of T cell responses to AZD1222 COVID-19 vaccine. Overall study findings and caveats: Donors in the cohort were predominantly white British and more often female, and clonal diversity was possibly underestimated. Sampling that yielded the repertoires occurred only after the peak T cell response. Seropositive status at baseline applied to only 6 or 7 AZD1222 recipients.

Comment on this clone: Its specificity is not known.

CDR3 length: 13 residues. Germline CDR1 reads MNHEY; CDR2 reads SMNVEV (reference sequence). With 4 bases removed from V and 7 bases from J, the gap between germline ends came to 8 bases. Repertoires were generated with immunoSEQ multiplex PCR, while TCRdb's copy carries only in-frame clones and drops some. The sample yields approximately 77,000 clones, around 90% seen once. The V and J genes are TRBV27 and TRBJ1-6; the D is unclear. This sample comprised peripheral blood, obtained on day 0 of MenACWY control vaccination. The TCR sequence derives from an adult in good health. The CDR3 here is CASSWAVNSPLHF. In DNA, the CDR3 is TGTGCCAGCAGTTGGGCGGTAAATTCACCCCTCCACTTT.